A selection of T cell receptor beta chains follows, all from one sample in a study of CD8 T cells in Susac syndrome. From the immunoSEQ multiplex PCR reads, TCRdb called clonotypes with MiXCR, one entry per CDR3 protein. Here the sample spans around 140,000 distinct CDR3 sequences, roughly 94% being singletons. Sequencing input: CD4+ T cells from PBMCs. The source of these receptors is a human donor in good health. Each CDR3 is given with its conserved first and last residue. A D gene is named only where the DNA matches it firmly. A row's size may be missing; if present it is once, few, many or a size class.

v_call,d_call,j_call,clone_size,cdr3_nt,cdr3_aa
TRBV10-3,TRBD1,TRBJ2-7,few,TGTGCCATCAGTGAGTCGATGACAGGGGCCTACGAGCAGTACTTC,CAISESMTGAYEQYF
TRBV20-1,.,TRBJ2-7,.,TGCAGTGCTAGAGATCCTTTCTACGAGCAGTACTTC,CSARDPFYEQYF
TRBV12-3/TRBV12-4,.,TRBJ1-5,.,TGTGCCAGCAGTTTTTTTGATCAGCCCCAGCATTTT,CASSFFDQPQHF
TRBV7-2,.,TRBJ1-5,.,TGTGCCAGCAGCCTCGGACGGGTTCAGCCCCAGCATTTT,CASSLGRVQPQHF
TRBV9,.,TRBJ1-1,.,TGTGCCAGCAGCGTAGGGACAGCCCCGAACACTGAAGCTTTCTTT,CASSVGTAPNTEAFF
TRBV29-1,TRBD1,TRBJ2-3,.,TGCAGCGCCGACCCCCCAGGGGGTAGCACAGATACGCAGTATTTT,CSADPPGGSTDTQYF
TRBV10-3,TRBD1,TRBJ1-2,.,TGTGCCATCAGTGAAAGGGACAGATTCTACACCTTC,CAISERDRFYTF
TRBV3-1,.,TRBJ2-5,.,TGTGCCAGCAGCCGAATTGCAGGTCAAGAGACCCAGTACTTC,CASSRIAGQETQYF
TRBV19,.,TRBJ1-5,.,TGTGCCAGTAGGGCTGACAGTAGCAATCAGCCCCAGCATTTT,CASRADSSNQPQHF
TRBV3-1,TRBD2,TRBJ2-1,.,TGTGCCAGCAGCCAGGGGACTATCTCGGTCTACAATGAGCAGTTCTTC,CASSQGTISVYNEQFF
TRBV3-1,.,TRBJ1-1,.,TGTGCCAGCAGACCCACAGGGTCGAGCACTGAAGCTTTCTTT,CASRPTGSSTEAFF
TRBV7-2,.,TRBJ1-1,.,TGTGCCAGCAGCTTAGACCCAGACGCTGAAGCTTTCTTT,CASSLDPDAEAFF
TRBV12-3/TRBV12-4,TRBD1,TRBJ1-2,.,TGTGCCAGCAGGGACAGGGAGAGCTATGGCTACACCTTC,CASRDRESYGYTF
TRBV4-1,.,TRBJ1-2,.,TGCGCCAGCAGCCAAGAGAGGGGTTTGGGGGGCTATGGCTACACCTTC,CASSQERGLGGYGYTF
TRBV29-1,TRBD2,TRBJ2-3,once,TGCAGCGTTGACGGGACTAGCGGGAACCCAGATACGCAGTATTTT,CSVDGTSGNPDTQYF
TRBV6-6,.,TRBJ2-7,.,TGTGCCAGCAGTCCCTCAGGGGTGGGCGAGCAGTACTTC,CASSPSGVGEQYF
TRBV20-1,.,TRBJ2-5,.,TGCAGTGCTAGAGATTATCTCGGCGGGGAGACCCAGTACTTC,CSARDYLGGETQYF
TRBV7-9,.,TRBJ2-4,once,TGTGCCAGCAGCTCGAGCGCTTCGGGTAACATTCAGTACTTC,CASSSSASGNIQYF
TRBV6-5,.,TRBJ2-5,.,TGTGCCAGCAGTCGGGACCAGGGGACCCAGTACTTC,CASSRDQGTQYF